This T cell receptor beta chain was documented in a study of cytomegalovirus exposure and HLA in healthy donors. Study findings and constraints: Presence/absence analyses took donor sequencing depth as roughly uniform. A few CMV-associated chains were confirmed in vitro to be specific for CMV antigens.

Points on this clone: Its antigen is not known.

PCR involved 60 Vbeta and 13 Jbeta primers. Sequencing used immunoSEQ multiplex PCR; TCRdb keeps in-frame clones, though not all of them. This sample carries 100,000 to 150,000 clones, just under 75% of them seen once, and the ten largest clones take 6.6%. The sequence was obtained from a man aged 35-49 years in good health and CMV-seropositive. The sequencing input was PBMCs.

CDR3 sequence reads: CASSRTGESNEKLFF. The CDR3 DNA reads as TGTGCCAGTAGTAGAACAGGGGAGTCAAATGAAAAACTGTTTTTT. The genes are TRBV19 and TRBJ1-4; 7 bases fit TRBD1. After removal of 4 bases from V and 5 bases from J, the junction contained 7 bases not matched to a gene. CDR1 is LNHDA and CDR2 is SQIVND in the germline V gene (reference sequence). This CDR3 contains 15 residues. The entire variable domain, with the rest obtained from reference TRBV19 and TRBJ1-4, is as follows: DGGITQSPKYLFRKEGQNVTLSCEQNLNHDAMYWYRQDPGQGLRLIYYSQIVNDFQKGDIAEGYSVSREKKESFPLTVTSAQKNPTAFYLCASSRTGESNEKLFFGSGTQLSVL.